What follows is one T cell receptor beta chain and its context. Its specificity is not known. From the reads, TCRdb called clonotypes with MiXCR, one entry per CDR3 protein. The table has some 99,000 distinct CDR3 sequences, around 29% seen once; the top ten hold about 81%. This record comes from a study of T cell repertoires in cytomegalovirus infection. About the study: Peptides in the study included HLA-C-restricted and HLA-B-restricted CMV epitopes. An indication of both CMV infection and matching HLA type came from public TCR beta signatures. Study-level results: Dominating the ex vivo response were TCR beta clonotypes that were CMV-specific and HLA-C-restricted. Cumulative public TCR beta family frequency identified carriers of CMV plus the relevant HLA.

The source material was CD8+ T cells from cultured PBMCs, sampled from culture after CMV antigen stimulation. This receptor was obtained from a human donor in good health (CMV status not recorded). Some clones in this sample may be carry-over from other donors' samples.

As DNA, the CDR3 is TGTGCCAGCACCCCGGGAGGGGAGTCCTACGAGCAGTACTTC. This gives the protein CASTPGGESYEQYF. The chain links TRBV9 to TRBJ2-7, with 8 bases aligning to TRBD2. The CDR3 contains 14 residues. CDR1 is SGDLS and CDR2 is YYNGEE in the germline V gene. V lost 6 bases to trimming and J lost 1 base; unmatched junction nucleotides: 6.